Presented here are 30 T cell receptor beta chains from one specimen sequenced in a study of blood T cell repertoires in COVID-19 (dated by TCRdb to about 2020). Libraries were built with the immunoSEQ multiplex PCR assay. In TCRdb, the immuneACCESS table is reduced to in-frame sequences with V and J assigned. These tables do not hold every clone; where another copy was compared, an unresolved V gene accounts for under half, and the others remain unexplained. The sample yields approximately 300,000 clones; less than 85% were counted once. The leading ten clones occupy over 1.5% of the sample. The source material was PBMCs or T cells enriched from blood (not recorded which). All receptors derive from a woman aged 25 to 45 who had been exposed to COVID-19.

The V and J genes are TRBV15 and TRBJ2-5, with D perhaps matching TRBD2 (5 bases). The germline gives CDR1 LNHNV, CDR2 YYDKDF (reference sequence). Trimming shortened V by 4 bases and J by 5 bases, and 11 bases separated the two germline ends. The length of the CDR3 is 13 residues. The CDR3 DNA reads TGTGCCACCAGCAATGAGGGTTCGGAGACCCAGTACTTC. As protein: CATSNEGSETQYF. Complete variable domain (other parts from reference TRBV15 and TRBJ2-5): DAMVIQNPRYQVTQFGKPVTLSCSQTLNHNVMYWYQQKSSQAPKLLFHYYDKDFNNEADTPDNFQSRRPNTSFCFLDIRSPGLGDTAMYLCATSNEGSETQYFGPGTRLLVL.

The chain employs TRBV13 and TRBJ1-4, with D possibly TRBD1 on 5 matching bases. Germline values: CDR1 PRHDT, CDR2 FYEKMQ (reference sequence). V was pared by 5 bases and J by 6 bases, with 16 bases between. CDR3 length: 15 amino acids. The CDR3 DNA reads TGTGCCAGCAGCCCGTGGAGGGGAGAGGATGAAAAACTGTTTTTT. Amino acid sequence: CASSPWRGEDEKLFF.

The CDR3, as DNA: TGCAGCGTCGATCAGGCGAAGGGGGCGCTTCATGGCTACACCTTC. Translated, it gives CSVDQAKGALHGYTF. J is TRBJ1-2 and V is TRBV29-1; TRBD1 aligns across 7 bases. The germline V gene encodes CDR1 SQVTM and CDR2 ANQGSEA. V gave up 6 bases and J gave up 6 bases; unmatched junction bases: 16. The length of the CDR3 is 15 residues.

The chain joins TRBV5-1 to TRBJ2-7; D might be TRBD1 (6 bases). Germline CDR1 reads SGHRS; CDR2 reads YFSETQ. The V and J ends lost 2 bases and 12 bases respectively, with 21 bases between them. The CDR3 loop spans 14 amino acids. The CDR3 bases are TGCGCCAGCAGCTTTTCAACCACACAGGGAACGTCGTACTTC. Encoded protein: CASSFSTTQGTSYF.

The gene calls are TRBV10-3 and TRBJ2-3; D ambiguous. Germline CDR1 reads ENHRY; CDR2 reads SYGVKD. The CDR3 totals 13 residues. V was shortened by 7 bases and J by 3 bases, with 11 bases between the two germline ends. The CDR3 DNA reads as TGTGCCATCACCTTCACATCTACAGATACGCAGTATTTT. Encoded protein: CAITFTSTDTQYF.

This chain links TRBV3-1 (or the pseudogene TRBV3-2) with TRBJ1-5; 8 nucleotides match TRBD1. The germline V gene encodes CDR1 LGHDT and CDR2 YNNKEL (reference sequence). The ends lost 0 bases at V and 5 bases at J; junction bases unmatched: 3. The CDR3 has 15 amino acids. This chain's CDR3 is CASSQDDRGYQPQHF. CDR3 sequence (DNA): TGTGCCAGCAGCCAAGATGACAGGGGATATCAGCCCCAGCATTTT.

This clone was found a few times. The chain links TRBV7-6 to TRBJ1-5; possibly TRBD1 for D (5 bases). The germline V and J ends were trimmed by 3 bases and 4 bases, with 16 bases remaining between them. Germline V lookup: CDR1 SGHVS, CDR2 FNYEAQ. The CDR3 spans 16 residues. The CDR3 DNA reads TGTGCCAGCAGCTTTAGGAACGGCAGGGCTAATCAGCCCCAGCATTTT. This encodes CASSFRNGRANQPQHF. Using reference TRBV7-6 and TRBJ1-5 for the parts outside the CDR3, the full variable domain is GAGVSQSPRYKVTKRGQDVALRCDPISGHVSLYWYRQALGQGPEFLTYFNYEAQQDKSGLPNDRFSAERPEGSISTLTIQRTEQRDSAMYRCASSFRNGRANQPQHFGDGTRLSIL.

The gene calls are TRBV21-1 and TRBJ1-5; the table's D call, TRBD1, has no DNA check behind it. TRBV21-1 is a pseudogene. The CDR3 is 20 residues long. The CDR3 sequence is CASSKASGQGEALGNQPQHF. DNA of the CDR3: TGTGCCAGCAGCAAAGCGTCGGGACAGGGAGAAGCGTTAGGCAATCAGCCCCAGCATTTT.

The chain carries TRBV5-4 and TRBJ2-3; 11 bases match TRBD2. There are 15 residues in the CDR3. After removal of 5 bases from V and 1 base from J, the junction contained 3 bases not matched to a gene. Germline V gene sequence: CDR1 SGHNT, CDR2 YYREEE (reference sequence). CDR3 sequence: CASRLAGGRTDTQYF. As DNA, the CDR3 is TGTGCCAGCAGGTTAGCGGGGGGGCGCACAGATACGCAGTATTTT.

V gene TRBV7-9 combines with J gene TRBJ2-1; 8 bases fit TRBD2. In germline, CDR1 is SEHNR, CDR2 FQNEAQ (reference sequence). The CDR3 has 17 residues. The V segment lost 1 base and the J segment 3 bases; nucleotides outside the gene matches: 8. The CDR3 loop reads CASSLERGKRSYNEQFF. As DNA, the CDR3 is TGTGCCAGCAGCTTAGAGCGGGGGAAACGAAGCTACAATGAGCAGTTCTTC.

Worth noting for this clone: At one of its ends the junction is not consistent with the germline gene, which may arise from a read error. V is TRBV15 and J is TRBJ2-1; 8 bases are a match to TRBD2. The CDR3 is made up of 13 amino acids. CDR1 LNHNV and CDR2 YYDKDF come from the germline V gene (reference sequence). CDR3 region: CASRRGGYNEQFF. The CDR3 region has the DNA TGTGCCTCCAGACGGGGGGGGTACAATGAGCAGTTCTTC. Complete variable domain (other parts from reference TRBV15 and TRBJ2-1): DAMVIQNPRYQVTQFGKPVTLSCSQTLNHNVMYWYQQKSSQAPKLLFHYYDKDFNNEADTPDNFQSRRPNTSFCFLDIRSPGLGDTAMYLCASRRGGYNEQFFGPGTRLTVL.

The chain couples TRBV28 to TRBJ2-2, with 10 bases matching TRBD2. This CDR3 is built from 15 residues. Germline CDR1 MDHEN, CDR2 SYDVKM. The V gene end was trimmed by 3 bases and the J gene end by 7 bases; junction bases not matched to a gene: 5. CDR3 DNA sequence: TGTGCCAGCAGTTTTAGCGGGAGGTATCACGGGGAGCTGTTTTTT. Protein: CASSFSGRYHGELFF.

The J gene is TRBJ1-6, the V gene TRBV18; TRBD1 matches 8 bases. Germline V gene sequence: CDR1 KGHSH, CDR2 LQKENI. The CDR3 spans 16 residues. After removal of 4 bases from V and 10 bases from J, the junction contained 12 bases not matched to a gene. The CDR3 sequence: CASSLVIGQGDSPLHF. The CDR3 DNA reads as TGTGCCAGCTCACTAGTTATCGGACAGGGAGACTCACCCCTCCACTTT.

This clone was found once. The rearrangement joins TRBV15 to TRBJ2-7, with 7 bases that match TRBD2. The CDR3 totals 15 residues. Germline V gene sequence: CDR1 LNHNV, CDR2 YYDKDF (reference sequence). The V segment lost 6 bases and the J segment 1 base; nucleotides outside the gene matches: 9. For the CDR3, the DNA is TGTGCCACCAGTATCGCACCCGGGGGGTCCTACGAGCAGTACTTC. It specifies CATSIAPGGSYEQYF.

This chain uses TRBV27 with TRBJ1-2, with 7 bases identical to TRBD1. Germline values: CDR1 MNHEY, CDR2 SMNVEV (reference sequence). CDR3 length: 15 residues. V was pared by 2 bases and J by 5 bases, with 8 bases of the junction left unmatched. This chain's CDR3 is CASSLSRGLGYGYTF. The DNA of the CDR3 is TGTGCCAGCAGTTTAAGTAGGGGGCTTGGGTATGGCTACACCTTC.

This clone has more than one count but fewer than ten. The chain joins TRBV29-1 to TRBJ1-2, with 9 nucleotides matching TRBD1. The CDR3 contains 14 residues. The V gene end was trimmed by 1 base and the J gene end by 5 bases; junction bases not matched to a gene: 5. The germline V gene has CDR1 SQVTM and CDR2 ANQGSEA. Here the CDR3 reads CSVEVQGAWYGYTF. The DNA for the CDR3 is TGCAGCGTTGAAGTACAGGGGGCCTGGTATGGCTACACCTTC.

The V and J genes are TRBV30 and TRBJ2-6; maybe TRBD1 (5 bases). The germline V gene has CDR1 GTSNPN and CDR2 SVGIG (reference sequence). Between the trimmed V and J ends, which lost 0 bases and 4 bases, there was a span of 16 bases. The CDR3 has 17 residues. DNA of the CDR3: TGTGCCTGGAGTGTACATCAGGGTACTTTGGGGGCCAACGTCCTGACTTTC. This gives the protein CAWSVHQGTLGANVLTF.

The V and J genes are TRBV9 and TRBJ2-1, with TRBD2 identical over 11 bases. The CDR3 totals 15 residues. The V gene's germline CDR1 is SGDLS and CDR2 YYNGEE. Germline trimming cut 3 bases from V and 7 bases from J; bases unmatched to any gene: 6. The CDR3 sequence: CASSARLAGRNEQFF. CDR3 DNA sequence: TGTGCCAGCAGCGCCCGACTAGCGGGAAGGAATGAGCAGTTCTTC. Combining the CDR3 with reference TRBV9 and TRBJ2-1 gives the whole variable domain DSGVTQTPKHLITATGQRVTLRCSPRSGDLSVYWYQQSLDQGLQFLIQYYNGEERAKGNILERFSAQQFPDLHSELNLSSLELGDSALYFCASSARLAGRNEQFFGPGTRLTVL.

In this sample, this clone turned up many times. The gene calls are TRBV7-3 and TRBJ2-2, with 8 bases that match TRBD2. V lost 2 bases, J lost 0 bases, and 5 bases stayed unmatched. Germline-derived CDR1 and CDR2 are SGHTA and FQGTGA. This CDR3 is built from 17 residues. The CDR3 sequence is CASSLSPGLANTGELFF. DNA of the CDR3: TGTGCCAGCAGCTTATCGCCGGGACTAGCGAACACCGGGGAGCTGTTTTTT.

This chain joins TRBV6-5 and TRBJ2-5; 8 nucleotides align to TRBD1. This CDR3 comprises 15 residues. V gave up 5 bases and J gave up 5 bases; unmatched junction bases: 10. Per germline, CDR1 MNHEY and CDR2 SVGAGI. The CDR3 protein is CASSRQGAASETQYF. For the CDR3, the DNA is TGTGCCAGCAGTCGCCAGGGGGCCGCCTCGGAGACCCAGTACTTC.

The chain employs TRBV13 and TRBJ2-1; 13 bases agree with TRBD2. The CDR3 has 16 residues. J gave up 8 bases and V 5 bases, and 9 bases lay outside the gene matches. Per germline, CDR1 PRHDT and CDR2 FYEKMQ (reference sequence). CDR3 loop: CASSLRTSGRRDEQFF. The CDR3 DNA is TGTGCCAGCAGCCTGAGGACTAGCGGGAGAAGGGATGAGCAGTTCTTC.

Only one count was recorded for this clone. The chain uses TRBV5-1 and TRBJ1-2; maybe TRBD1 (5 bases). V lost 5 bases to trimming and J lost 6 bases, with 11 bases between them. The CDR3 has 12 amino acids. The germline V gene has CDR1 SGHRS and CDR2 YFSETQ. CDR3 DNA: TGCGCCAGCAGAAAAGACAGTGATGGCTACACCTTC. Its translation is CASRKDSDGYTF.

A note on this clone: Other DNA sequences within the sample encode an identical CDR3. This chain joins TRBV20-1 and TRBJ2-5; D is possibly TRBD2 (5 bases). Germline assignment: CDR1 DFQATT and CDR2 SNEGSKA (reference sequence). The CDR3 length is 12 residues. V shed 3 bases and J shed 2 bases, with 7 bases lying between them. CDR3 sequence (DNA): TGCAGTGCTAGTCCGGGACAAGAGACCCAGTACTTC. It encodes CSASPGQETQYF.

This chain uses TRBV30 with TRBJ2-1; 10 bases line up with TRBD2. V shed 1 base and J 5 bases; nucleotides not matched to a gene: 5. CDR3 length: 15 amino acids. Germline-derived CDR1 and CDR2 are GTSNPN and SVGIG (reference sequence). The CDR3 is CAWSARLAGDNEQFF. As DNA, the CDR3 is TGTGCCTGGAGTGCACGGCTAGCGGGAGACAATGAGCAGTTCTTC.

The chain is built from TRBV5-4 and TRBJ1-3, with 7 bases fitting TRBD1. The CDR3 has 17 residues. V lost 0 bases to trimming and J lost 0 bases; unmatched junction nucleotides: 6. The germline V gene encodes CDR1 SGHNT and CDR2 YYREEE (reference sequence). The CDR3 DNA follows: TGTGCCAGCAGCTTGGGGGGACAGACCCTCTCTGGAAACACCATATATTTT. Translating gives CASSLGGQTLSGNTIYF.

The chain couples TRBV27 to TRBJ1-6, with 9 bases lining up with TRBD1. The germline V gene encodes CDR1 MNHEY and CDR2 SMNVEV (reference sequence). The CDR3 sequence is 14 residues long. With 8 bases clipped from V and 14 bases from J, the junction kept 13 bases outside the gene matches. The chain's CDR3 is CASSTGTGLSTLHF. CDR3 bases: TGTGCCAGCTCAACCGGGACAGGGCTATCCACCCTCCACTTT.

The V gene is TRBV18, the J gene TRBJ1-1; TRBD1 is a possible D gene (6 bases). V was trimmed by 6 bases and J by 4 bases, leaving 12 bases between them. Germline values: CDR1 KGHSH, CDR2 LQKENI. The CDR3 covers 13 residues. This CDR3 is CASSSTGSTEAFF. CDR3 nucleotides: TGTGCCAGCTCGTCAACAGGGTCCACTGAAGCTTTCTTT.

The rearrangement links TRBV7-3 to TRBJ1-2, with D possibly matching TRBD1 (5 bases). The CDR3 consists of 13 residues. V was shortened by 5 bases and J by 4 bases, with 11 bases between the two germline ends. Germline V gene lookup returns CDR1 SGHTA and CDR2 FQGTGA. CDR3 bases: TGTGCCAGCAGCCCCGCCGGGGGCTATGGCTACACCTTC. Encoded protein: CASSPAGGYGYTF.

This chain links TRBV4-3 with TRBJ1-2; 8 bases match TRBD1. The length of the CDR3 is 15 residues. CDR1 and CDR2 from the germline V gene are LGHNA and YSLEER. Trimming cost V 0 bases and J 6 bases; bases outside gene matches: 6. The CDR3 spells CASSQDARGLDGYTF. CDR3 coding DNA: TGCGCCAGCAGCCAAGATGCCAGGGGGCTGGATGGCTACACCTTC.

This chain connects TRBV23-1 to TRBJ1-2, with 9 bases aligning to TRBD1. TRBV23-1 is assigned to the ORF class and has an uncertain function. With 2 bases clipped from V and 8 bases from J, the junction kept 6 bases outside the gene matches. The CDR3 spans 14 residues. This CDR3 is CASSQPGQGVGYTF. CDR3 coding DNA: TGCGCCAGCAGTCAACCGGGACAGGGCGTCGGCTACACCTTC.